The subject of this entry is one T cell receptor (beta chain). This sample was taken from a study of T cell responses to AZD1222 COVID-19 vaccine. Trimming took 1 base from V and 0 from J, leaving 12 bases between them. The CDR3 runs to 16 residues. Germline values: CDR1 SGHDN, CDR2 FVKESK. Produced via immunoSEQ multiplex PCR; TCRdb's table is partial and in-frame only. The sample has some 90,000 clones; over 70% are singletons. The specimen comprised peripheral blood, sampled on day 0 of AZD1222 vaccination. The sequence was obtained from an adult in good health. The chain employs TRBV14 and TRBJ1-2; the D is unclear. This chain's CDR3 is CASSQVVHGANYGYTF. CDR3 nucleotide sequence: TGTGCCAGCAGCCAAGTAGTTCACGGAGCTAACTATGGCTACACCTTC. Using reference TRBV14 and TRBJ1-2 for the parts outside the CDR3, the full variable domain is EAGVTQFPSHSVIEKGQTVTLRCDPISGHDNLYWYRRVMGKEIKFLLHFVKESKQDESGMPNNRFLAERTGGTYSTLKVQPAELEDSGVYFCASSQVVHGANYGYTFGSGTRLTVV.